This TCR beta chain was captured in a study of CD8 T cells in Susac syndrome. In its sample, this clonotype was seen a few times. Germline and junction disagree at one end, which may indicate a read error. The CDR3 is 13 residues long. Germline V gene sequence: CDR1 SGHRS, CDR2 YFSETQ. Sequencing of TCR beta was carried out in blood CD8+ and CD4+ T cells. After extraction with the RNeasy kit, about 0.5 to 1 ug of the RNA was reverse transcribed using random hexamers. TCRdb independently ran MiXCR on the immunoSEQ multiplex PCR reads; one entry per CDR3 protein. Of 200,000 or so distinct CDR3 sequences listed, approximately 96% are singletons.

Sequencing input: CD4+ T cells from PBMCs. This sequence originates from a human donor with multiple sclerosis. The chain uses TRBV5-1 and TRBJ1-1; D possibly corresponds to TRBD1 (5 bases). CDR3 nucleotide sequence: TGTGCCAGCTCACTCGGGGGTAACACTGAAGCTTTCTTT. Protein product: CASSLGGNTEAFF.